This passage covers 8 T cell receptor beta chains from one sample sequenced in a study of CD8 T cells in ankylosing spondylitis. Study results and caveats: Among TCR beta sequences, a motif of several highly homologous variants appeared characteristic of ankylosing spondylitis blood.

TCRdb ran MiXCR on the 5' RACE reads and lists one entry per CDR3 protein. The table includes 750,000 to 850,000 distinct CDR3 sequences, 10% to 15% detected once. The antigens of these receptors remain unknown. Specimen: blood, either unsorted or a sorted T cell fraction (not recorded which). Receptor source: a male donor with ankylosing spondylitis.

This clonotype was detected a few times. The rearrangement links TRBV20-1 to TRBJ1-5; 7 nucleotides line up with TRBD1. Germline CDR1 DFQATT, CDR2 SNEGSKA (reference sequence). This CDR3 has 14 amino acids. V shed 6 bases, J shed 4 bases, and the junction held 9 bases outside the gene matches. Here the CDR3 reads CSASSRDSNQPQHF. CDR3 DNA sequence: TGCAGTGCGAGTTCCAGGGACAGTAATCAGCCCCAGCATTTT.

At least ten counts were recorded for this clonotype. The chain has TRBV7-9 and TRBJ2-7; 7 bases agree with TRBD1. With V trimmed by 5 bases and J by 0 bases, 10 bases remained unmatched. Germline CDR1 SEHNR, CDR2 FQNEAQ (reference sequence). This CDR3 region has 16 residues. CDR3 sequence reads: CASSGRGGYHSYEQYF. CDR3 nucleotide sequence: TGTGCCAGCAGCGGGAGAGGGGGCTACCACTCCTACGAGCAGTACTTC.

This rearrangement joins TRBV4-1 to TRBJ1-3, with TRBD1 matching 8 bases. The CDR3 contains 14 residues. V trimming: 4 bases; J trimming: 7 bases; junction bases outside the gene matches: 6. Germline V gene lookup returns CDR1 MGHRA and CDR2 YSYEKL. The chain's CDR3 is CASSRQGIGNTIYF. CDR3 coding DNA: TGCGCCAGCAGCCGACAGGGGATAGGGAACACCATATATTTT.

The chain has TRBV20-1 and TRBJ1-2; TRBD1 might be the D (5 bases). Trimming pared 4 bases from V and 2 bases from J, leaving 14 bases between. CDR3 size: 14 residues. CDR1 is DFQATT and CDR2 is SNEGSKA in the germline V gene (reference sequence). CDR3 sequence (DNA): TGCAGTGCTATGAGCCGGGACCGCAACTATGGCTACACCTTC. Protein sequence: CSAMSRDRNYGYTF.

The chain combines TRBV20-1 with TRBJ1-5, with TRBD1 matching over 10 bases. Looked up from germline, CDR1 is DFQATT and CDR2 is SNEGSKA (reference sequence). Trimming cost V 5 bases and J 9 bases; bases outside gene matches: 10. This CDR3 comprises 14 residues. The CDR3 DNA reads as TGCAGTGCTGAGGACAGGGGGTCCCTTGGGCCCCAGCATTTT. Residues: CSAEDRGSLGPQHF.

The chain has TRBV20-1 and TRBJ1-2, with D perhaps TRBD1 (5 bases). In germline, CDR1 is DFQATT, CDR2 SNEGSKA (reference sequence). The ends were cut back, 3 bases at V and 8 bases at J, with 13 bases in the middle. The CDR3 contains 12 residues. The CDR3 DNA sequence: TGCAGTGCTAGCCCCGGACATATGGGCTACACCTTC. It specifies CSASPGHMGYTF.

This clonotype was observed a handful of times. The chain links TRBV20-1 to TRBJ2-5; TRBD2 agrees at 11 bases. The CDR3 has 14 residues. Trimming removed 5 bases from V and 4 bases from J; junction bases left unmatched: 6. Germline V gives CDR1 DFQATT, CDR2 SNEGSKA (reference sequence). This CDR3 reads CSAPPLAGGETQYF. DNA of the CDR3: TGCAGTGCTCCCCCCCTAGCGGGAGGAGAGACCCAGTACTTC.

The chain combines TRBV2 with TRBJ1-4, with D perhaps matching TRBD1 (6 bases). The CDR3 covers 12 residues. Germline CDR1 SNHLY, CDR2 FYNNEI. With 6 bases removed from V and 14 bases from J, the gap between germline ends came to 16 bases. CDR3 protein: CASSPEGGLLFF. CDR3 nucleotide sequence: TGTGCCAGCAGCCCGGAGGGGGGGCTTCTGTTTTTT.